Presented here are 24 T cell receptor beta chains from one specimen sequenced in a study of CD8+ T cells in alopecia areata. Extraction of RNA preceded its reverse transcription into cDNA, which served as the sequencing template. Profiling relied on immunoSEQ multiplex PCR, and the TCRdb table lists in-frame clones only, not all of them. The sample has more than 150,000 clones, 45% to 75% seen once. Regarding treatment: oral pan-JAK inhibitor, 5-10 mg twice daily. Sequenced here: CD4+ T cells sorted from blood, sampled at week 4, from a patient treated with tofacitinib. The receptor set was obtained from a human donor with alopecia areata.

The CDR3 region has the DNA TGTGCCAGCAGCTTGGTCCGGCGGGGAGGGATCAGCGAGCAGTTCTTC. Translating it yields CASSLVRRGGISEQFF. V usage is TRBV11-2 and J usage is TRBJ2-1, with 7 bases identical to TRBD2. This CDR3 is built from 16 residues. V shed 3 bases, J shed 10 bases, and the junction held 15 bases outside the gene matches. CDR1 is SGHAT, CDR2 FQNNGV, per germline.

The chain couples TRBV30 to TRBJ2-2; 7 positions agree with TRBD2. The germline gives CDR1 GTSNPN, CDR2 SVGIG (reference sequence). The CDR3 runs to 13 residues. J lost 3 bases, V lost 3 bases, and 1 base had no gene match. The DNA for the CDR3 is TGTGCCTGGAGCCGGGAGGACACCGGGGAGCTGTTTTTT. Protein: CAWSREDTGELFF.

The chain employs TRBV29-1 and TRBJ1-1, with D maybe TRBD1 (5 bases). The germline V gene has CDR1 SQVTM and CDR2 ANQGSEA. The CDR3 loop spans 13 amino acids. Trimming pared 6 bases from V and 1 base from J, leaving 12 bases between. In DNA form, the CDR3 reads TGCAGCGTCCTCATCCAGGGGAACACTGAAGCTTTCTTT. Protein sequence: CSVLIQGNTEAFF. Complete variable domain (other parts from reference TRBV29-1 and TRBJ1-1): SAVISQKPSRDICQRGTSLTIQCQVDSQVTMMFWYRQQPGQSLTLIATANQGSEATYESGFVIDKFPISRPNLTFSTLTVSNMSPEDSSIYLCSVLIQGNTEAFFGQGTRLTVV.

The V gene is TRBV9, the J gene TRBJ2-7; D might be TRBD1 (6 bases). Germline V gene data show CDR1 as SGDLS and CDR2 as YYNGEE. Trimming removed 4 bases from V and 0 bases from J, with 11 bases in between. This CDR3 is built from 14 residues. Written as DNA, the CDR3 is TGTGCCAGCAGCATAGACAGGAGCTCCTACGAGCAGTACTTC. Its protein is CASSIDRSSYEQYF.

The chain joins TRBV30 to TRBJ1-1; TRBD1 is a possible D gene (6 bases). The ends were cut back, 4 bases at V and 7 bases at J, with 13 bases in the middle. The germline gives CDR1 GTSNPN, CDR2 SVGIG (reference sequence). The CDR3 covers 12 residues. CDR3 amino acids: CAWTSGHHEAFF. For the CDR3, the DNA is TGTGCCTGGACCTCGGGACACCATGAAGCTTTCTTT.

J is TRBJ2-7 and V is TRBV30; 9 nucleotides line up with TRBD1. Per germline, CDR1 GTSNPN and CDR2 SVGIG (reference sequence). The CDR3 extends over 15 amino acids. V lost 2 bases, J lost 5 bases, and 10 bases stayed unmatched. CDR3 sequence (DNA): TGTGCCTGGAGTTTTGATGGGACAGGGCTTGACGAGCAGTACTTC. Encoded protein: CAWSFDGTGLDEQYF.

This chain links TRBV7-2 with TRBJ1-6; D is uncertain. Trimming took 1 base from V and 7 from J, leaving 8 bases between them. Germline V gene sequence: CDR1 SGHTA, CDR2 FQGNSA. The CDR3 is 14 residues long. CDR3 in amino acids: CASSLDHGNSPLHF. The CDR3 region has the DNA TGTGCCAGCAGCTTAGATCACGGGAATTCACCCCTCCACTTT.

V gene TRBV6-6 combines with J gene TRBJ1-2; D remains unclear. CDR3 length: 13 amino acids. Trimming shortened V by 6 bases and J by 0 bases, and 8 bases separated the two germline ends. CDR1 and CDR2 from the germline V gene are MNHNY and SVGAGI (reference sequence). Here the CDR3 DNA reads TGTGCCAGCAGCCCAGGAGCTAACTATGGCTACACCTTC. Its protein product is CASSPGANYGYTF.

The chain links TRBV29-1 to TRBJ1-1; possible D gene TRBD1, 5 bases. The germline CDR1 and CDR2 sequences are SQVTM and ANQGSEA. The CDR3 covers 14 residues. V lost 4 bases to trimming and J lost 1 base, with 13 bases between them. CDR3 DNA: TGCAGCGTTGCTCGACAGAGATCGAACACTGAAGCTTTCTTT. Encoded protein: CSVARQRSNTEAFF.

V usage is TRBV30 and J usage is TRBJ1-1, with a tentative D call TRBD1 (6 bases). Between the trimmed V and J ends, which lost 7 bases and 5 bases, there was a span of 14 bases. The CDR3 is made up of 12 amino acids. Germline V gene lookup returns CDR1 GTSNPN and CDR2 SVGIG (reference sequence). The CDR3 is CASRGGGTEAFF. The CDR3, as DNA: TGTGCCTCAAGAGGGGGGGGAACTGAAGCTTTCTTT.

This clone was recorded once. This chain links TRBV30 with TRBJ1-5; D is uncertain. Trimming shortened V by 3 bases and J by 0 bases, and 15 bases separated the two germline ends. CDR1 GTSNPN and CDR2 SVGIG come from the germline V gene (reference sequence). This CDR3 comprises 16 residues. This chain's CDR3 is CAWRREGSVSNQPQHF. The DNA of the CDR3 is TGTGCCTGGAGACGAGAAGGGTCAGTTAGCAATCAGCCCCAGCATTTT.

The V gene is TRBV7-2, the J gene TRBJ2-5; D perhaps matches TRBD2 (6 bases). V was clipped by 2 bases and J by 2 bases, with 9 bases between them. Germline CDR1 is SGHTA and CDR2 is FQGNSA. CDR3 length: 14 amino acids. The CDR3 sequence is CASSLMAGQETQYF. CDR3 DNA: TGTGCCAGCAGCTTAATGGCGGGACAAGAGACCCAGTACTTC.

The chain combines TRBV29-1 with TRBJ2-1; unclear D gene. Germline CDR1 is SQVTM and CDR2 is ANQGSEA. Trimming pared 2 bases from V and 10 bases from J, leaving 9 bases between. There are 11 residues in the CDR3. The CDR3 sequence: CSVESPGEQFF. CDR3 sequence (DNA): TGCAGCGTTGAAAGCCCCGGAGAGCAGTTCTTC.

This clone has a single count. One end of the junction does not line up with germline, which may come from a read error. V and J are TRBV6-1 and TRBJ1-5, with D perhaps TRBD1 (6 bases). The CDR3 covers 18 residues. In germline, CDR1 is MNHNS, CDR2 SASEGT. The CDR3 sequence is CAISDAEGGLNSNQPQHF. The CDR3 coding sequence is TGTGCCATCAGTGACGCGGAGGGGGGGCTTAACAGCAATCAGCCCCAGCATTTT.

This clone was counted only a few times. This chain connects TRBV29-1 to TRBJ1-1; D not resolved. V shed 2 bases and J shed 1 base, with 8 bases lying between them. Germline CDR1 is SQVTM and CDR2 is ANQGSEA. The CDR3 extends over 13 amino acids. This chain's CDR3 is CSVESARNTEAFF. CDR3 sequence (DNA): TGCAGCGTTGAATCGGCCCGGAACACTGAAGCTTTCTTT.

The chain links TRBV29-1 to TRBJ2-1; TRBD1 agrees at 7 bases. Germline CDR1 and CDR2: SQVTM and ANQGSEA. The V and J ends lost 6 bases and 4 bases, in that order; junction bases with no gene match: 24. The CDR3 loop spans 19 amino acids. The CDR3 loop reads CSVAGTGVNFVRLYNEQFF. Written as DNA, the CDR3 is TGCAGCGTCGCCGGTACAGGGGTTAACTTCGTTAGGTTGTACAATGAGCAGTTCTTC.

This clone was counted only a few times. The chain carries TRBV11-2 and TRBJ2-6; TRBD2 is a possible D gene (5 bases). V was pared by 2 bases and J by 0 bases, with 8 bases between. The germline gives CDR1 SGHAT, CDR2 FQNNGV. CDR3 length equals 16 residues. The CDR3 protein is CASSLIGNSGANVLTF. For the CDR3, the DNA is TGTGCCAGCAGCTTAATCGGGAACTCTGGGGCCAACGTCCTGACTTTC. Variable domain in full (rest from reference TRBV11-2 and TRBJ2-6): EAGVAQSPRYKIIEKRQSVAFWCNPISGHATLYWYQQILGQGPKLLIQFQNNGVVDDSQLPKDRFSAERLKGVDSTLKIQPAKLEDSAVYLCASSLIGNSGANVLTFGAGSRLTVL.

The chain has TRBV5-4 and TRBJ1-2; 7 bases are shared with TRBD1. V lost 4 bases, J lost 0 bases, and 3 bases stayed unmatched. This CDR3 spans 14 amino acids. The V gene's germline CDR1 is SGHNT and CDR2 YYREEE (reference sequence). CDR3 amino acids: CASSIQGTNYGYTF. In DNA, the CDR3 is TGTGCCAGCAGCATACAGGGGACTAACTATGGCTACACCTTC.

This clone was observed a few times. The V gene is TRBV29-1, the J gene TRBJ2-3, with 10 bases aligning to TRBD2. Per the germline V gene, CDR1 is SQVTM and CDR2 is ANQGSEA. The CDR3 consists of 16 residues. V lost 7 bases to trimming and J lost 1 base; unmatched junction nucleotides: 11. CDR3 sequence: CSATSGVEGGTDTQYF. The CDR3 DNA follows: TGCAGCGCCACTAGCGGGGTCGAAGGGGGCACAGATACGCAGTATTTT.

This chain links TRBV18 with TRBJ2-3, with 12 bases aligning to TRBD2. Germline CDR1 KGHSH, CDR2 LQKENI. The CDR3 is 19 residues long. J was trimmed by 0 bases and V by 2 bases; bases with no gene match: 9. CDR3 nucleotides: TGTGCCAGCTCACCAAGATGGACTAGCGGGAAAAGTAGCACAGATACGCAGTATTTT. Residues: CASSPRWTSGKSSTDTQYF.

This chain uses TRBV9 with TRBJ1-3, with D hard to call. CDR3 length equals 14 residues. Germline CDR1 is SGDLS and CDR2 is YYNGEE. Deletions cut 2 bases from V and 0 bases from J, with 6 bases between. CDR3 loop: CASSVEYSGNTIYF. Here the CDR3 DNA reads TGTGCCAGCAGCGTCGAGTACTCTGGAAACACCATATATTTT.

The chain uses TRBV5-1 and TRBJ1-6; D uncertain. The CDR3 contains 14 residues. The germline V gene encodes CDR1 SGHRS and CDR2 YFSETQ. V was clipped by 0 bases and J by 9 bases, with 10 bases between them. CDR3 coding DNA: TGCGCCAGCAGCTTGGCCGGGCCGACTTCACCCCTCCACTTT. Translation gives CASSLAGPTSPLHF.

The DNA of the CDR3 is TGTGCCAGCAGCTCAGGAGGGGGACAGCCCCAGCATTTT. Encoded protein: CASSSGGGQPQHF. The rearrangement joins TRBV7-6 to TRBJ1-5, with a tentative D call TRBD1 (6 bases). The CDR3 consists of 13 residues. The germline V gene has CDR1 SGHVS and CDR2 FNYEAQ. The V gene lost 4 bases and the J gene lost 7 bases, with 11 bases spanning the gap.

This clone was observed many times. The chain recombines TRBV2 with TRBJ2-1; the match to TRBD1 covers 7 bases. This CDR3 region has 12 residues. With V trimmed by 7 bases and J by 8 bases, 5 bases remained unmatched. The germline CDR1 and CDR2 sequences are SNHLY and FYNNEI. The CDR3 loop is CASTYRGDEQFF. The CDR3 DNA is TGTGCCAGCACCTACAGGGGAGATGAGCAGTTCTTC.